The entry below describes one T cell receptor beta chain. This sample was included in a study of monozygotic twins with inflammatory bowel disease. The study subjected TCRalpha and TCRbeta cDNA to two nested PCRs of approximately 16 and 9 cycles. After re-calling the 5' RACE reads, TCRdb lists one entry per CDR3 protein, DNA absent. The sample shows 300,000 to 400,000 distinct CDR3 sequences, and 2% to 2.5% sits with its ten largest clones. This CDR3 region has 12 residues. Blood samples measuring approximately 2.4 ml were taken per donor. The material sequenced was blood. This receptor was taken from a human donor with ulcerative colitis or Crohn's disease, or a healthy co-twin of an affected twin (not recorded which). J is TRBJ1-2 and V is TRBV12-3 or TRBV12-4. The CDR3 spells CATLKGKMGYTF.